This TCR beta chain stems from a study of OX40 agonist ivuxolimab in advanced cancers. Produced via immunoSEQ multiplex PCR; TCRdb's table is partial and in-frame only. The data contain tens of thousands of clones, approximately 86% of them seen just once; the ten biggest clones take up 0.65% to 0.9%. Trimming removed 1 base from V and 3 bases from J, with 6 bases in between. This CDR3 spans 13 amino acids. Germline V gene sequence: CDR1 SSHAT, CDR2 FNYEAQ (reference sequence). This clone has just one count. Its antigen is still unknown. Blood sampling was done at baseline, cycle 4 day 1, and cycle 7 day 1. Whole-study findings and limits: CD8+ T cells (on average) carried more expanded clones than CD4+ T cells. Antigen targets of the expanded peripheral T cells went undetermined.

The chain employs TRBV7-7 and TRBJ2-5; D is undetermined. The origin of this receptor is an adult with an advanced solid tumor such as melanoma, head and neck, liver or kidney cancer. Sequencing used CD4+ or CD8+ T cells sorted from blood, obtained in a trial of the OX40 agonist ivuxolimab. CDR3: CASSLDTEETQYF. The CDR3 region has the DNA TGTGCCAGCAGCTTAGATACAGAAGAGACCCAGTACTTC.